The next 31 T cell receptor beta chains were all read from a single sample in a study of human T cells and chemical hapten exposure. TCRdb reanalysed the RACE reads using MiXCR and keeps one entry per CDR3 protein. The sample includes about 90,000 distinct CDR3 sequences, approximately 10% of them seen just once. Time point denoted: patch test 3, about 24 weeks after DPC sensitization. Indicated treatment: therapeutic diphenylcyclopropenone sensitization with weekly scalp DPC. The source material was whole blood, sampled in connection with sensitization to the hapten diphenylcyclopropenone (DPC). The receptors here all came from a woman aged 30 to 39 with alopecia areata. Some clones in this sample may be carry-over from other donors' samples.

This clonotype was observed a handful of times. The gene calls are TRBV28 and TRBJ1-3; D not certain. Germline V gene sequence: CDR1 MDHEN, CDR2 SYDVKM. V was cut by 5 bases and J by 8 bases, with 16 bases left in between. The CDR3 is made up of 14 amino acids. CDR3: CASSTTPARDTIYF. The CDR3 bases are TGTGCCAGCAGTACGACACCTGCGAGGGACACCATATATTTT.

The sample holds many counts of this clonotype. The chain has TRBV3-1 and TRBJ2-2; TRBD2 aligns across 12 bases. This CDR3 is built from 15 residues. Germline assignment: CDR1 LGHDT and CDR2 YNNKEL (reference sequence). V lost 5 bases, J lost 5 bases, and 3 bases stayed unmatched. This CDR3 is CASSSGTSGTGELFF. The CDR3 nucleotides read TGTGCCAGCAGCTCCGGGACTAGCGGGACCGGGGAGCTGTTTTTT.

The chain couples TRBV6-5 to TRBJ1-2; D gene unclear. This CDR3 has 14 residues. Germline V lookup: CDR1 MNHEY, CDR2 SVGAGI. V was clipped by 2 bases and J by 4 bases, with 11 bases between them. CDR3 nucleotide sequence: TGTGCCAGCAGTTACGTGTCCCCAGGCTATGGCTACACCTTC. It yields the protein CASSYVSPGYGYTF.

This clonotype was picked up many times. This chain joins TRBV6-1 and TRBJ2-5; the match to TRBD1 covers 10 bases. CDR1 and CDR2 from the germline V gene are MNHNS and SASEGT. This CDR3 is 15 amino acids long. V dropped 5 bases and J dropped 5; count of bases not matched to a gene: 8. The chain's CDR3 is CASSNPGQGMETQYF. CDR3 in DNA: TGTGCCAGCAGTAACCCGGGACAGGGGATGGAGACCCAGTACTTC.

V is TRBV4-1 and J is TRBJ2-4; TRBD1 is a possible D gene (6 bases). The germline gives CDR1 MGHRA, CDR2 YSYEKL. This CDR3 contains 14 residues. V was clipped by 4 bases and J by 8 bases, with 15 bases between them. CDR3 in amino acids: CASSPRQVLDIQYF. CDR3 coding DNA: TGCGCCAGCAGCCCCCGACAGGTACTAGACATTCAGTACTTC.

This clonotype was seen only a few times. The chain links TRBV9 to TRBJ2-3; 8 nucleotides match TRBD2. CDR3 length: 14 residues. J was trimmed by 4 bases and V by 0 bases; bases with no gene match: 1. The germline CDR1 and CDR2 sequences are SGDLS and YYNGEE. The CDR3 sequence: CASSVAGGPDTQYF. CDR3 bases: TGTGCCAGCAGCGTAGCGGGAGGGCCAGATACGCAGTATTTT.

This clonotype was seen a few times. This chain joins TRBV6-1 and TRBJ2-7; possibly TRBD1 for D (6 bases). Germline CDR1 MNHNS, CDR2 SASEGT. This CDR3 comprises 12 residues. V was cut by 4 bases and J by 2 bases, with 6 bases left in between. CDR3 loop: CASSGDTYEQYF. As DNA, the CDR3 is TGTGCCAGCAGTGGGGACACCTACGAGCAGTACTTC.

This clonotype was picked up many times. V gene TRBV20-1 combines with J gene TRBJ1-5; the D is unclear. Germline V gives CDR1 DFQATT, CDR2 SNEGSKA (reference sequence). The CDR3 consists of 16 residues. V was cut by 0 bases and J by 3 bases, with 15 bases left in between. CDR3 sequence reads: CSARDRGEEFNQPQHF. CDR3 nucleotides: TGCAGTGCTAGAGATAGAGGAGAAGAATTCAATCAGCCCCAGCATTTT.

This clonotype was counted many times. The chain is built from TRBV29-1 and TRBJ2-1, with 7 bases matching TRBD1. With V trimmed by 1 base and J by 9 bases, 6 bases remained unmatched. Germline lookup yields CDR1 SQVTM and CDR2 ANQGSEA. The CDR3 runs to 13 residues. CDR3 residues: CSVEVLGGGEQFF. CDR3 bases: TGCAGCGTTGAAGTTTTAGGGGGCGGTGAGCAGTTCTTC.

The chain has TRBV5-1 and TRBJ2-7, with TRBD1 matching over 7 bases. The germline V gene encodes CDR1 SGHRS and CDR2 YFSETQ. The length of the CDR3 is 13 residues. After removal of 5 bases from V and 6 bases from J, the junction contained 8 bases not matched to a gene. The CDR3, as DNA: TGCGCCAGCAGAGAGGGACAGTGGGCCGAGCAGTACGTC. Encoded protein: CASREGQWAEQYV.

This clonotype has ten or more counts. The J gene is TRBJ1-2, the V gene TRBV30, with D perhaps matching TRBD1 (5 bases). V gave up 1 base and J gave up 10 bases, with 13 bases separating them. In germline, CDR1 is GTSNPN, CDR2 SVGIG (reference sequence). The CDR3 consists of 12 residues. This CDR3 is CAWSAGGDSYTF. CDR3 coding DNA: TGTGCCTGGAGTGCCGGGGGAGACTCCTACACCTTC.

Many counts were recorded for this clonotype. V gene TRBV12-3 or TRBV12-4 combines with J gene TRBJ2-7; the D is unclear. V lost 8 bases and J 9 bases, leaving 17 bases between the germline ends. The CDR3 runs to 12 residues. CDR3 sequence reads: CASGGVGGWQYF. For the CDR3, the DNA is TGTGCCAGCGGCGGTGTTGGTGGATGGCAGTACTTC.

This clonotype was found many times. This chain's CDR3 is CASRDTGTARSSPLHF. The CDR3 DNA reads TGTGCCAGCAGGGATACCGGGACAGCCAGAAGTTCACCCCTCCACTTT. This chain joins TRBV27 and TRBJ1-6; TRBD1 agrees at 7 bases. The CDR3 runs to 16 residues. CDR1 is MNHEY, CDR2 SMNVEV, per germline (reference sequence). V trimming: 6 bases; J trimming: 9 bases; junction bases outside the gene matches: 14.

This clonotype occurred a few times. This sequence joins TRBV4-2 and TRBJ2-2; 10 bases line up with TRBD2. Germline CDR1 is LGHNA and CDR2 is YNFKEQ. The V and J ends lost 4 bases and 6 bases, in that order; junction bases with no gene match: 17. This CDR3 spans 19 amino acids. The CDR3, as DNA: TGTGCCAGCAGCCGCGAGGGGGGGCCTAGCGGGAGAGGACCCGGGGAGCTGTTTTTT. Translating gives CASSREGGPSGRGPGELFF.

Ten or more counts support this clonotype. CDR3 protein: CSAIPSGRFQETQYF. DNA of the CDR3: TGCAGTGCTATCCCTAGCGGACGTTTCCAAGAGACCCAGTACTTC. The chain carries TRBV20-1 and TRBJ2-5; TRBD2 matches at 7 bases. CDR1 is DFQATT, CDR2 SNEGSKA, per germline (reference sequence). V shed 4 bases and J 1 base; nucleotides not matched to a gene: 9. The CDR3 contains 15 residues.

A word on this clonotype: A much larger clone differs by one base, so this may be a read error. This chain links TRBV5-1 with TRBJ2-7; D is perhaps TRBD1 or TRBD2 (6 bases each). The CDR3 totals 14 residues. Germline V gives CDR1 SGHRS, CDR2 YFSETQ. V lost 5 bases and J 0 bases, leaving 12 bases between the germline ends. CDR3 protein: CASSFGGPSYEQYV. As DNA, the CDR3 is TGCGCCAGCAGTTTTGGGGGGCCCTCCTACGAGCAGTACGTC.

At least ten counts were recorded for this clonotype. The V and J genes are TRBV23-1 and TRBJ2-3, with D perhaps TRBD1 or TRBD2 (5 bases each). TRBV23-1 falls under the ORF class, with uncertain function. V gave up 1 base and J gave up 0 bases, with 14 bases separating them. CDR3 length equals 17 residues. As DNA, the CDR3 is TGCGCCAGCAGTCAATTCCGTCCGGGACCCAGCACAGATACGCAGTATTTT. It encodes CASSQFRPGPSTDTQYF.

This clonotype was seen a handful of times. The chain carries TRBV4-1 and TRBJ2-4, with a weak D call TRBD2 (5 bases). Germline values: CDR1 MGHRA, CDR2 YSYEKL. V dropped 1 base and J dropped 8 bases, with 12 bases sitting between them. The CDR3 has 14 residues. CDR3 bases: TGCGCCAGCAGCCAAGGACCTCCCGGGGACATTCAGTACTTC. Encoded protein: CASSQGPPGDIQYF.

There are a few counts of this clonotype. The chain carries TRBV29-1 and TRBJ2-3, with 10 bases fitting TRBD1. V was pared by 3 bases and J by 2 bases, with 5 bases of the junction left unmatched. The CDR3 sequence is 15 residues long. Germline CDR1 and CDR2: SQVTM and ANQGSEA. The CDR3 reads CSVEGQGRATDTQYF. DNA for the CDR3: TGCAGCGTTGAGGGACAGGGGAGGGCCACAGATACGCAGTATTTT.

V and J are TRBV28 and TRBJ2-3; D remains unclear. The germline V and J ends were trimmed by 4 bases and 3 bases, with 11 bases remaining between them. Germline V gene data show CDR1 as MDHEN and CDR2 as SYDVKM. The length of the CDR3 is 14 residues. The CDR3 here is CASSSPSGTDTQYF. The CDR3 nucleotides are TGTGCCAGCAGTTCTCCCTCCGGGACAGATACGCAGTATTTT.

The chain has TRBV6-5 and TRBJ1-2, with D uncertain. Trimming removed 5 bases at V and 4 bases at J, with 14 bases between. The CDR3 contains 14 residues. The germline V gene has CDR1 MNHEY and CDR2 SVGAGI. The DNA of the CDR3 is TGTGCCAGCAGTAACCTAATCAGGACCTATGGCTACACCTTC. Protein: CASSNLIRTYGYTF.

This clonotype was recorded many times. The chain employs TRBV6-5 and TRBJ2-3; 8 positions match TRBD1. CDR1 is MNHEY and CDR2 is SVGAGI in the germline V gene. The CDR3 is 14 amino acids. The V segment lost 8 bases and the J segment 3 bases; nucleotides outside the gene matches: 7. The CDR3 sequence is CASGRDRNTDTQYF. The DNA for the CDR3 is TGTGCCAGCGGCCGGGACAGGAATACAGATACGCAGTATTTT.

This clonotype came up many times. J is TRBJ2-2 and V is TRBV6-5, with TRBD2 identical over 13 bases. Trimming took 7 bases from V and 4 from J; bases not matched to a gene: 12. CDR1 and CDR2 (germline): MNHEY, SVGAGI. The CDR3 totals 18 residues. Here the CDR3 DNA reads TGTGCCAGCACCCGACTAGCGGGAGGCTTGTCGGCCACCGGGGAGCTGTTTTTT. Amino acids: CASTRLAGGLSATGELFF.

This clonotype was detected many times. This chain links TRBV6-1 with TRBJ2-1; TRBD1 aligns across 10 bases. Germline V CDR1 and CDR2: MNHNS, SASEGT. V was clipped by 1 base and J by 2 bases; unmatched bases: 5. This CDR3 is 17 amino acids long. The chain's CDR3 is CASSEDVTGGPYNEQFF. CDR3 nucleotide sequence: TGTGCCAGCAGTGAAGATGTGACAGGGGGCCCCTACAATGAGCAGTTCTTC.

This clonotype turned up a few times. V and J are TRBV6-6 and TRBJ1-2; 10 bases are shared with TRBD1. V lost 4 bases, J lost 6 bases, and 8 bases stayed unmatched. From germline, CDR1 is MNHNY and CDR2 SVGAGI (reference sequence). There are 15 residues in the CDR3. The CDR3 here is CASSSGQGLLHGYTF. DNA of the CDR3: TGTGCCAGCAGTTCGGGACAGGGGTTACTTCATGGCTACACCTTC.

The V and J genes are TRBV18 and TRBJ1-1; perhaps TRBD1 as D (5 bases). CDR3 length equals 16 residues. Trimming left V 1 base short and J 1 base short, with 13 bases between. The germline CDR1 and CDR2 sequences are KGHSH and LQKENI. CDR3 DNA: TGTGCCAGCTCACCACTGGGACGGAACCCGAACACTGAAGCTTTCTTT. As protein: CASSPLGRNPNTEAFF. The whole variable domain, remainder taken from reference TRBV18 and TRBJ1-1, is NAGVMQNPRHLVRRRGQEARLRCSPMKGHSHVYWYRQLPEEGLKFMVYLQKENIIDESGMPKERFSAEFPKEGPSILRIQQVVRGDSAAYFCASSPLGRNPNTEAFFGQGTRLTVV.

This clonotype was observed a few times. The chain carries TRBV7-7 and TRBJ2-3; 9 bases line up with TRBD1. The germline V gene encodes CDR1 SSHAT and CDR2 FNYEAQ (reference sequence). The junction had 7 bases not matched to a gene; V was cut back by 6 bases and J by 3 bases. The CDR3 loop spans 15 amino acids. This chain's CDR3 is CASSPGQGTTDTQYF. DNA of the CDR3: TGTGCCAGCAGTCCTGGACAGGGGACAACAGATACGCAGTATTTT.

The table lists this clonotype with a few counts. The rearrangement uses TRBV6-1 and TRBJ2-5; the D gene is possibly TRBD2 (5 bases). Germline loops: CDR1 MNHNS, CDR2 SASEGT. There are 15 residues in the CDR3. The V and J ends lost 0 bases and 1 base respectively, with 9 bases between them. CDR3 sequence reads: CASSEARAVQETQYF. DNA for the CDR3: TGTGCCAGCAGTGAAGCGCGGGCAGTCCAAGAGACCCAGTACTTC.

This clonotype was recorded many times. The chain employs TRBV6-6 and TRBJ1-2; 9 bases line up with TRBD1. The CDR3 sequence is 13 residues long. The V gene's germline CDR1 is MNHNY and CDR2 SVGAGI (reference sequence). Trimming cost V 7 bases and J 8 bases; bases outside gene matches: 8. Here the CDR3 reads CASTLQGARGYTF. The CDR3 coding sequence is TGTGCCAGCACCTTACAGGGGGCGAGAGGCTACACCTTC.

There are a few counts of this clonotype. At one of its ends the junction is not consistent with the germline gene, which may arise from a read error. The gene calls are TRBV30 and TRBJ2-3; D is undetermined. The CDR3 extends over 15 amino acids. From germline, CDR1 is GTSNPN and CDR2 SVGIG (reference sequence). The CDR3 region is CAWSVGRPRTDTQYF. CDR3 nucleotide sequence: TGTGCCTGGAGTGTAGGACGGCCTCGCACGGATACGCAGTATTTT.

In its sample, this clonotype was seen once. This rearrangement joins TRBV7-9 to TRBJ2-7, with 7 bases aligning to TRBD1. There are 16 residues in the CDR3. Germline assignment: CDR1 SEHNR and CDR2 FQNEAQ (reference sequence). The CDR3 region has the DNA TGTGTCAGCAGCTTAGAGGACAGGCACCTCCCCTACGAGCAGTACGTC. The encoded protein is CVSSLEDRHLPYEQYV.